The rows below give T cell receptor beta chains drawn from one sample of a study of T cells in Graves' hyperthyroidism and ophthalmopathy. TCRdb independently ran MiXCR on the multiplex PCR reads; one entry per CDR3 protein. Seen here are about 300,000 distinct CDR3 sequences, less than 20% observed once, and the top ten hold less than 40%. The sample comprised blood. All receptors derive from a man aged 45-65 years with Graves' ophthalmopathy. The CDR3 runs from the conserved cysteine through the conserved F or W. A D gene is named only where the DNA matches it firmly. Not every row has a clone size; where given, it reads once, few, many or a size class.

>13|TRBJ2-7|.|TRBV4-1|.
TGCGCCAGCAGTCTGGAACCACACTACGAGCAGTACTTC
CASSLEPHYEQYF
>13|TRBJ2-1|.|TRBV18|many
TGTGCCAGCTCACCCCTAGCGTCAGAAGAGCAGTTCTTC
CASSPLASEEQFF
>13|TRBJ2-1|.|TRBV14|.
TGTGCCAGCAGCCAAGGTCTTTTCAATGAGCAGTTCTTC
CASSQGLFNEQFF
>16|TRBJ2-1|TRBD2|TRBV20-1|few
TGCAGTGCTAGAGATCCGAGCGGGAGTGACTACAATGAGCAGTTCTTC
CSARDPSGSDYNEQFF
>13|TRBJ1-2|.|TRBV7-8|many
TGTGCCAGCAGCTTAGCAGGGACCTATGGCTACACCTTC
CASSLAGTYGYTF
>14|TRBJ2-1|.|TRBV20-1|many
TGCAGTGCCGAGGAGTGGAGCTCCTACAATGAGCAGTTCTTC
CSAEEWSSYNEQFF
>14|TRBJ1-3|TRBD1|TRBV6-2/TRBV6-3|few
TGTGCCAGTGACAGGGCCCACTCTGGAAACACCATATATTTT
CASDRAHSGNTIYF
>13|TRBJ2-7|.|TRBV6-1|few
TGTGCCAGCAGTGAAGGAAAGGGGTTCGAGCAGTACTTC
CASSEGKGFEQYF
>15|TRBJ2-2|.|TRBV4-1|few
TGCGCCAGCAGCCAAGATGGGACCCCGGGCGGGGAGCTGTTTTTT
CASSQDGTPGGELFF
>17|TRBJ2-2|TRBD2|TRBV28|many
TGTGCCAGCAGGCCCGGACTAGCGGGAGACGGGACCGGGGAGCTGTTTTTT
CASRPGLAGDGTGELFF
>21|TRBJ2-1|TRBD2|TRBV15|.
TGTGCCACCAGCAGAGCCTTACCTGGACTAGCGGGACAGAGCTCCTACAATGAGCAGTTCTTC
CATSRALPGLAGQSSYNEQFF
>14|TRBJ2-7|.|TRBV6-2/TRBV6-3|.
TGTGCCAGCAGGCCACGACCCCTTAACCCGTGGCAGTACTTC
CASRPRPLNPWQYF
>13|TRBJ2-3|TRBD1|TRBV20-1|many
TGCAGTGCTAAAAGAGGGGGCGTGGATACGCAGTATTTT
CSAKRGGVDTQYF
>15|TRBJ1-2|TRBD1|TRBV5-5|many
TGTGCCAGCAGTCCGGGACAGGGCACTAACTATGGCTACACCTTC
CASSPGQGTNYGYTF
>16|TRBJ2-2|TRBD2|TRBV4-1|.
TGCGCCAGCAGCCAAGCACTAGCGGGAGGGAGAGGGGAGCTGTTTTTT
CASSQALAGGRGELFF
>14|TRBJ1-3|.|TRBV20-1|few
TGCAGTGCTAGAAGACACAGCTCTGGAAACACCATATATTTT
CSARRHSSGNTIYF
>15|TRBJ2-7|.|TRBV11-2|many
TGTGCCAGCAGCTTAGAGGTATTGGGGTCGCTCGAGCAGTACTTC
CASSLEVLGSLEQYF
>17|TRBJ2-3|.|TRBV28|many
TGTGCCAGCAGTCTGCCTTTAGGCGGGGCTAGCACAGATACGCAGTATTTT
CASSLPLGGASTDTQYF
>15|TRBJ1-3|.|TRBV3-1|many
TGTGCCAGCAGCCAAGACCCAGGAGTTGGAAACACCATATATTTT
CASSQDPGVGNTIYF
>13|TRBJ1-1|.|TRBV6-1|.
TGTGCCAGCATAGGGCGGGGCGGAACTGAAGCTTTCTTT
CASIGRGGTEAFF
>14|TRBJ1-6|.|TRBV7-2|.
TGTGCCAGCAGCTTGGACAGATATAATTCACCCCTCCACTTT
CASSLDRYNSPLHF
>13|TRBJ2-3|TRBD2|TRBV10-3|few
TGTGCCATCTCCGGGACTATCACAGATACGCAGTATTTT
CAISGTITDTQYF
>14|TRBJ2-5|.|TRBV5-4|many
TGTGCCAGCAGTGGGGGGGGCGTCGGAGAGACCCAGTACTTC
CASSGGGVGETQYF
>15|TRBJ2-3|.|TRBV9|.
TGTGCCAGCAGCGTAGGTCAGGGAATGTCAGATACGCAGTATTTT
CASSVGQGMSDTQYF
>16|TRBJ2-7|TRBD2|TRBV3-1|.
TGTGCCAGCAGCCCCCGAGGCGGGAGCCTCTCCTACGAGCAGTACTTC
CASSPRGGSLSYEQYF
>15|TRBJ2-3|TRBD2|TRBV27|few
TGTGCCAGCACCTCGACTAGCGCCCACACAGATACGCAGTATTTT
CASTSTSAHTDTQYF
>16|TRBJ2-1|TRBD1|TRBV20-1|many
TGCAGTGCTCGAATAAGACAGGGTCGCGCCTACAATGAGCAGTTCTTC
CSARIRQGRAYNEQFF
>10|TRBJ1-1|.|TRBV24-1|many
TGTGCCACCCGGGGGACTGAAGCTTTCTTT
CATRGTEAFF
>14|TRBJ2-1|.|TRBV15|many
TGTGCCACCAGCAGAGTTCAGCTTTACAATGAGCAGTTCTTC
CATSRVQLYNEQFF
>15|TRBJ2-3|.|TRBV9|.
TGTGCCAGCAGCGTAGAGGCGTCTAGCACAGATACGCAGTATTTT
CASSVEASSTDTQYF
>15|TRBJ1-4|TRBD1|TRBV20-1|few
TGCAGTGCTAGAGATCCCAGGACAGGGGAAGAAAAACTGTTTTTT
CSARDPRTGEEKLFF
>18|TRBJ2-5|TRBD2|TRBV6-1|.
TGTGCCAGCAGTGAAAATTCTCGGCGGGAGGAGTGGCAAGAGACCCAGTACTTC
CASSENSRREEWQETQYF
>15|TRBJ2-2|TRBD1|TRBV6-1|.
TGTGCCAGCAATCCAGGGGGCACTGGGACCGGGGAGCTGTTTTTT
CASNPGGTGTGELFF
>15|TRBJ2-1|TRBD1|TRBV11-2|many
TGTGCCAGCAGCTTAGTAGGGACAGATTACAATGAGCAGTTCTTC
CASSLVGTDYNEQFF
>13|TRBJ1-5|.|TRBV6-1|few
TGTGCCACCCAGGGTCTCCTTAATCAGCCCCAGCATTTT
CATQGLLNQPQHF
>16|TRBJ2-2|TRBD2|TRBV6-1|.
TGTGCCAGCAGTGAAGAAGCGGGAGGCCACACCGGGGAGCTGTTTTTT
CASSEEAGGHTGELFF
>14|TRBJ2-7|.|TRBV12-3/TRBV12-4|many
TGTGCCAGCAGCCCGATGGCCGCAGCCTACGAGCAGTACTTC
CASSPMAAAYEQYF
>14|TRBJ1-6|.|TRBV28|few
TGTGCCAGCAACAGGGAAAATAGGGCATCACCCCTCCACTTT
CASNRENRASPLHF
>14|TRBJ2-1|TRBD2|TRBV20-1|.
TGCAGTGCTTCTGGACTAGCGGGAGAGAATGAGCAGTTCTTC
CSASGLAGENEQFF
>14|TRBJ1-1|.|TRBV27|many
TGTGCCAGCAGTCGACAGGTGGAGAACACTGAAGCTTTCTTT
CASSRQVENTEAFF
>13|TRBJ1-4|TRBD1|TRBV18|many
TGTGCCAGCTCACGGGACAGTCATGAAAAACTGTTTTTT
CASSRDSHEKLFF
>15|TRBJ1-2|TRBD1|TRBV2|.
TGTGCCAGCAGTGAAAACTGGACAGGGGTGGGGGGCTACACCTTC
CASSENWTGVGGYTF
>15|TRBJ2-3|.|TRBV12-3/TRBV12-4|few
TGTGCCAGCAGTTTAGCCCAAGGGCCGGCAGATACGCAGTATTTT
CASSLAQGPADTQYF
>16|TRBJ2-3|TRBD2|TRBV20-1|.
TGCAGTGCGAGGGCTAGCGGGAGGGCCTGGGCAGATACGCAGTATTTT
CSARASGRAWADTQYF
>16|TRBJ2-1|.|TRBV19|few
TGTGCCAGTAGTGCGCAGGGGTCCCGCACCTACAATGAGCAGTTCTTC
CASSAQGSRTYNEQFF
>14|TRBJ1-1|TRBD1|TRBV28|.
TGTGCCAGCAGCGCCGGGACAGGGAACACTGAAGCTTTCTTT
CASSAGTGNTEAFF
>14|TRBJ2-7|.|TRBV20-1|.
TGCAGTGTTAGCCCGGCTAGCGTATCCTACGAGCAGTACTTC
CSVSPASVSYEQYF
>13|TRBJ1-5|.|TRBV20-1|many
TGCAGTGCTAGAGTACCGCCTAATCAGCCCCAGCATTTT
CSARVPPNQPQHF
>15|TRBJ2-1|TRBD2|TRBV3-1|.
TGTGCCAGCAGCCAAGCCCGGACTAGTTCCGGAGAGCAGTTCTTC
CASSQARTSSGEQFF
>16|TRBJ2-7|TRBD1|TRBV7-9|many
TGTGCCAGCAGCCTGGGACAGGGGGTTCGAGCCTACGAGCAGTACTTC
CASSLGQGVRAYEQYF
>13|TRBJ1-1|.|TRBV20-1|many
TGCAGTGCTCCCCGGACAGCGAACACTGAAGCTTTCTTT
CSAPRTANTEAFF
>15|TRBJ2-3|TRBD1|TRBV5-5|many
TGTGCCAGCAGCTTGGTCGGACAGGAAACAGATACGCAGTATTTT
CASSLVGQETDTQYF